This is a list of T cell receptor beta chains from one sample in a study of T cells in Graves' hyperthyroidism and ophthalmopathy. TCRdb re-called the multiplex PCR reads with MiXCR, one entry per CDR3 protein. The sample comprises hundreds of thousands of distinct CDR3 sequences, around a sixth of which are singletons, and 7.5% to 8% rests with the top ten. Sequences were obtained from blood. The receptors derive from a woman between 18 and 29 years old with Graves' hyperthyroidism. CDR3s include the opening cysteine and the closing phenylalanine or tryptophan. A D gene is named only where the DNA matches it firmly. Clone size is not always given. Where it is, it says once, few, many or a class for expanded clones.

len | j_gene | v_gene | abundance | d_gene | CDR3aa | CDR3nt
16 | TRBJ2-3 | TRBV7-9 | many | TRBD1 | CASSPHRGRRTDTQYF | TGTGCCAGCAGCCCTCACAGGGGGCGTCGCACAGATACGCAGTATTTT
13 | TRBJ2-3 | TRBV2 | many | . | CASRQSSTDTQYF | TGTGCCAGCAGACAGTCTAGCACAGATACGCAGTATTTT
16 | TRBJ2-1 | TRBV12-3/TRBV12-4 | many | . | CASSFSRGVPLNEQFF | TGTGCCAGCAGTTTCAGCAGGGGAGTTCCCCTTAATGAGCAGTTCTTC
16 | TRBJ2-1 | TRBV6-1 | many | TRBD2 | CASSSRTSGRDNEQFF | TGTGCCAGCAGTTCCCGTACTAGCGGGAGGGACAATGAGCAGTTCTTC
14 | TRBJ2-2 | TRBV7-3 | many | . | CASSETSTGGELFF | TGTGCCAGCAGCGAGACCTCGACGGGCGGGGAGCTGTTTTTT
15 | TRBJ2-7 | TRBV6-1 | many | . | CASSSLSGQIYEQYF | TGTGCCAGCAGTTCGCTATCTGGACAGATTTACGAGCAGTACTTC
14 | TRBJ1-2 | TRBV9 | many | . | CASSVFSNNYGYTF | TGTGCCAGCAGCGTATTCTCCAATAACTATGGCTACACCTTC
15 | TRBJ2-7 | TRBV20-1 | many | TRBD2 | CSAGLAGGGRGEQYF | TGCAGTGCTGGGCTAGCGGGGGGCGGACGGGGCGAGCAGTACTTC
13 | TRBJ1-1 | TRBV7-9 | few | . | CASSLKQISEAFF | TGTGCCAGCAGCTTAAAGCAGATATCTGAAGCTTTCTTT
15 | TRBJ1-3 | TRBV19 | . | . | CASSSDASSGNTIYF | TGTGCCAGTTCCTCCGACGCGAGCTCTGGAAACACCATATATTTT
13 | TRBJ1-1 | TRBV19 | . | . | CASFSVGTTEAFF | TGTGCCAGCTTTTCCGTCGGGACCACTGAAGCTTTCTTT
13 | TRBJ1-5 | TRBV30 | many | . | CASAGYGNQPQHF | TGTGCCTCGGCGGGGTATGGCAATCAGCCCCAGCATTTT
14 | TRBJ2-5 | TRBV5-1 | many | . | CASSLPGGEETQYF | TGCGCCAGCAGCTTGCCGGGGGGCGAAGAGACCCAGTACTTC
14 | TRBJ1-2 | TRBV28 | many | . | CASSSLGGAVGYTF | TGTGCCAGCAGTTCTCTCGGGGGCGCTGTTGGCTACACCTTC
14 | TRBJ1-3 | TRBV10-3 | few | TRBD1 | CAISDRGHGNTIYF | TGTGCCATCAGTGACAGGGGGCACGGAAACACCATATATTTT
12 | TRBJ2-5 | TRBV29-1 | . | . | CTSGGEKETQYF | TGCACCTCAGGGGGGGAGAAAGAGACCCAGTACTTC
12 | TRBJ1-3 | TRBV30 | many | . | CAWRTDGNTIYF | TGTGCCTGGAGGACCGACGGAAACACCATATATTTT
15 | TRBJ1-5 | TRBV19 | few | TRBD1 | CASSKRQGAYQPQHF | TGTGCCAGTAGTAAGCGACAGGGGGCATATCAGCCCCAGCATTTT
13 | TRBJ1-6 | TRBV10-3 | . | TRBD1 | CATRARGLKPLHF | TGTGCCACCAGAGCCAGGGGGCTGAAACCCCTCCACTTT
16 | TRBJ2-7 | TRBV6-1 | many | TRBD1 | CASSGSGQAAPYEQYF | TGTGCCAGCAGTGGATCGGGACAGGCGGCCCCCTACGAGCAGTACTTC
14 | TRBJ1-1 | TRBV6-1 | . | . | CASRPGLEDTEAFF | TGTGCCAGCAGACCGGGACTGGAGGACACTGAAGCTTTCTTT
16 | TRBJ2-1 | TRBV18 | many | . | CASSPGSLSSYNEQFF | TGTGCCAGCTCACCAGGGTCTCTGAGCTCCTACAATGAGCAGTTCTTC
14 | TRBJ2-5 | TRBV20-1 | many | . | CSARQAGPQETQYF | TGCAGTGCCAGACAGGCAGGGCCCCAAGAGACCCAGTACTTC
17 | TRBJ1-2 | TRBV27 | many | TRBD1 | CASRIGPGQGGPYGYTF | TGTGCCAGCAGAATTGGTCCGGGACAGGGAGGGCCCTATGGCTACACCTTC
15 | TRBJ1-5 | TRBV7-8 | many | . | CASSLFRRGHQPQHF | TGTGCCAGCAGCTTATTCAGAAGAGGTCATCAGCCCCAGCATTTT
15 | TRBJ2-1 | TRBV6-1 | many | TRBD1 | CASRWGQGDGYEQFF | TGTGCCAGCAGATGGGGGCAGGGGGACGGCTATGAGCAGTTCTTC
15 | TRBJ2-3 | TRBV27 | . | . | CASSLTAGGVDTQYF | TGTGCCAGCAGTTTGACGGCCGGTGGGGTAGATACGCAGTATTTT
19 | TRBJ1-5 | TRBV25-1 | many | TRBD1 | CASSDPGGPRGLKIQPQHF | TGTGCCAGCAGTGACCCTGGCGGACCCAGGGGGCTCAAAATTCAGCCCCAGCATTTT
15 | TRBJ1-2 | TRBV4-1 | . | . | CASSQDVKATYGYTF | TGCGCCAGCAGCCAAGATGTGAAAGCAACCTATGGCTACACCTTC